Listed here is a single T cell receptor (beta chain). Its antigen remains unidentified. Base-call qualities are not available, and no considerably larger clone is one nucleotide away. The germline V gene encodes CDR1 MNHEY and CDR2 SVGAGI. The junction shows trimming of 6 bases on V and 3 bases on J, plus 14 bases between the germline ends. The CDR3 runs 15 amino acids, cysteine and phenylalanine included. The kept DNA is CDR3 alone, 45 bases in frame from the first base. Libraries were made using the immunoSEQ multiplex PCR assay. For the multiplex PCR, a mixture combining 60 forward primers for TCR Vbeta segments and 13 reverse primers for TCR Jbeta segments was used. The CDR3 region of rearranged TCR beta genes was amplified from genomic DNA by a multiplex PCR assay. The amplified TCR beta libraries were sequenced on the Illumina HiSeq System as 87-base-pair reads. As for the original processing: In a later analysis, 77 million or so unique TCR beta chains were counted across the approximately 640 repertoires, and about 10 million of these chains were shared by at least two donors. A nearest-neighbor algorithm error-corrected the raw reads and collapsed the reads into unique sequences, merging closely related sequences to remove PCR and sequencing errors. V, D and J gene segments were assigned by aligning CDR3 sequences to IMGT reference sequences. For a sequence to be retained, at least a six-nucleotide match to both a V gene segment and a J gene segment was required. Rearrangements were classified as productive when the CDR3 lacked stop codons and remained in frame with V and J, and all other rearrangements were classified as non-productive. CDR3 was defined according to IMGT convention as the region running from the second conserved V-encoded cysteine to the conserved J-encoded phenylalanine. The earlier analysis of some 540 of the donors excluded any sequence lacking an unambiguous match to a single V gene segment. In an earlier analysis of 587 of the donors, a V segment was called functional when productive rearrangements were above 56.7%, and segregating when the standard deviation between donors exceeded 5%. A statistical classification framework was developed to diagnose cytomegalovirus status using the catalog of TCR beta chain sequences. A later analysis assigned V and J genes by comparing TCR nucleotide sequences with IMGT/GENE-DB human TR gene sequences. The TCRdist pipeline was used in a later analysis to assign CDR3 sequences and most-parsimonious VDJ recombination scenarios. In a later analysis, each TCR beta chain was defined by its CDR3 amino acid sequence together with its V-gene family, and reads lacking a unique V-gene family were excluded. As a way to deal with suspected cross-contamination and a sequencing artifact, a later analysis dropped 450 to 600 nucleotide sequences that were highly shared and had low generation probability. For each public chain, a later analysis derived a clonal expansion index from normalized ranks of inferred template counts within each repertoire. A later analysis computed generation probabilities with a VDJ recombination model fitted to out-of-frame rearrangements, and checked the results against IGoR. In a later analysis, hypergeometric tests were used to score TCR-TCR, TCR-HLA and TCR-CMV co-occurrence, with a repertoire-size bias correction applied to TCR pairs. To estimate false discovery rates, a later analysis permuted the HLA or CMV assignments 20 times. In a later analysis, co-occurring TCRs were grouped using DBSCAN, with TCRdist sequence similarity added in when clustering inside HLA-allele-positive subsets. For co-occurrence clustering, repertoires with fewer than 30,000 or more than 120,000 public chains were excluded, along with roughly 5 repertoires with anomalous nucleotide sharing. The clones in this table, taken by TCRdb from immuneACCESS, are in-frame only. Not every clone is retained; where verified, under half of the shortfall comes from an unresolved V gene, and the cause of the rest is unknown. V, J and clone size are taken as reported in that table, and D and trimming were inferred from the DNA itself. The sample contains around 100,000 clones, roughly three quarters of them found a single time. The ten most abundant clones make up under 3% of the sample.

These data are taken from a study of cytomegalovirus exposure and HLA in healthy donors (dated by TCRdb to about 2017). Study-wide context: In an earlier analysis of approximately 500 of the donors, approximately 260 Gb of sequence data and some 120 million unique TCR beta sequences from 150 million to 200 million T cells were reported. About 320 gigabases of sequencing data and approximately 93 million unique TCR sequences were included in an early release covering 550 to 650 HLA-typed donors. Of the 350 to 450 genotyped donors, approximately 83% fell in the genetic ancestry cluster associated with self-reported Caucasian donors. The aim of the study was to test whether cataloging public T cell receptors could identify signatures of past pathogen exposure. The study used immunosequencing to profile the T cell repertoires of approximately 650 subjects and linked those repertoires to cytomegalovirus serostatus. Along with the approximately 700-subject first cohort, a separate validation cohort of around 120 different subjects was used. High-throughput TCR immunosequencing, statistical association of individual TCRs with disease status, and machine learning were combined to predict cytomegalovirus infection status. A later analysis re-analyzed previously published TCR beta repertoires from several hundred donors and added high-resolution HLA genotyping to study TCR occurrence patterns. In the later analysis, no new phenotypic data were used to find candidate immune exposures; instead, reliance was placed on TCR beta sequences and their occurrence across donors. An earlier analysis of approximately 580 of the donors used high-throughput TCR beta sequencing to judge whether each TCR beta V gene segment behaved as functional or pseudogenic. Donor age, sex, ethnicity and CMV serostatus were compiled alongside the repertoire data. Genome-wide SNP genotypes for about 60% of the 666 donors were used in a later genetic analysis, which treated that subset as a discovery cohort. All discovery cohort repertoires had been generated on a single sequencing platform. Both class I and class II loci were covered by HLA typing, at four-digit resolution. The number of donors typed differed by locus, with roughly 629-640 for A, B, C, DRB1 and DQB1, around 500 for DQA1, 600 to 610 for DPA1, and over 400 for DPB1. Roughly 5 DR-DQ haplotypes were handled as single units for association and clustering, since linkage in the cohort was strong. Among around 400 genotyped donors of the cohort, an average of about 240,000 unique TCR beta nucleotide sequences were sequenced per donor, 15% to 20% of them non-productive. Broader findings and caveats from the paper: A later analysis reported that several top co-occurrence clusters appeared linked to parvovirus B19, influenza, CMV and Epstein-Barr virus. Most TCR sequences were observed very rarely across donors, whereas some public TCRs were present in many individuals. When HLA alleles, especially DR and DQ, strongly co-occurred, attributing TCR associations to individual alleles was difficult. Because some donors lacked HLA typing at each locus, the association tests relied only on the typed subset. Cytomegalovirus status was reported to be diagnosed by the classifier with high specificity and sensitivity in both the original and validation cohorts. A total of 150 to 200 TCR beta chains were listed by the study as associated with cytomegalovirus. In a later analysis, TCR association rates were found to vary across HLA loci, with the most associated TCRs seen for DRB1 alleles and the fewest for HLA-C alleles. Compared with the roughly 670-donor mean, donors in an Asian-associated ancestry cluster had fewer N-insertions in productive TCRs, according to a later genetic analysis. A further reported finding was that TCR beta sequences accurately predicted the HLA-A and HLA-B alleles for most subjects in the first cohort. In a later analysis, 15,000 to 20,000 TCR beta sequences were associated with specific HLA alleles at a false discovery rate of 0.05. Because counts were too low, about 18 rarely observed V segments, including chromosome 9 orphons, were excluded from the earlier analysis of around 640 of the donors. Presence/absence analyses assumed roughly uniform sequencing depth across donors, an assumption that may not hold. In a later analysis, most CMV-associated TCR beta chains were found to appear HLA-restricted, with HLA associations seemingly driven largely by CMV exposure. CMV serostatus was the only immune exposure information available for the cohort. It was suggested by the authors that the approach could potentially be generalized to other disease states and immunological phenotypes. In a later genetic analysis, a missense DCLRE1C variant was associated with V-gene and J-gene trimming of TCR beta chains, and the association was replicated in an independent cohort. A group of highly shared sequence variants was considered likely to be a technical artifact of the sequencing pipeline. Linkage disequilibrium might explain the correlated functional status among segregating V segments, but an unknown experimental factor could not be excluded. In vitro tests confirmed that three of the cytomegalovirus-associated TCR beta chains recognize cytomegalovirus antigens. This cohort had only TCR beta chains sequenced, and the lack of alpha or paired-chain data limited which features could be detected. Some IMGT-functional V segments, including TRBV6-2 and TRBV6-3, could not be told apart with the 87-base-pair reads, so those segments were excluded. An earlier analysis of around 540 of the donors showed that most TCR beta V segments appeared in productive rearrangements either about 87% or about 30% of the time, which broadly matched IMGT annotations. In a later analysis, HLA-associated TCR beta chains showed more clonal expansion and lower generation probabilities than non-associated chains that were equally common.

The cohort was made up of roughly 670 healthy bone marrow donors. At the time of sampling, every cohort member was nominally healthy, though immune exposures that went unrecorded were likely present. The donor was CMV seropositive and belonged to the group of 250 to 300 seropositive cohort members. A peripheral blood sample was provided by each donor, and peripheral blood mononuclear cells were used for TCR beta sequencing. Genomic DNA was extracted from the blood cell samples with the Qiagen DNeasy Blood Extraction Kit. The sequence came from a young woman in good health and CMV-seropositive. The sequenced sample consisted of PBMCs. Recombination linked TRBV6-5 to TRBJ2-2; the D segment could be TRBD2, given 6 matching bases. The CDR3 protein sequence reads: CASSLLGLHTGELFF. The sequenced DNA: TGTGCCAGCAGCCTACTGGGACTTCACACCGGGGAGCTGTTTTTT.